Below are 9 T cell receptor beta chains sequenced from a single sample in a study of T-cell memory formation after mild COVID-19. TCRdb reanalysed the 5' RACE reads using MiXCR and keeps one entry per CDR3 protein. The data show under 300,000 distinct CDR3 sequences, about 20% seen once. Sequencing was carried out using PBMCs or a T cell subset sorted from them (not recorded which). The origin of the receptors is a man aged 18 to 30 who had mild COVID-19 (a few samples of this study predate the infection). Cell type and time point are not known.

The V gene is TRBV12-3 or TRBV12-4, the J gene TRBJ2-1, with 11 bases that match TRBD2. Trimming at V came to 6 bases and at J to 0 bases, leaving 7 bases not matched to a gene. This CDR3 spans 17 amino acids. The CDR3 here is CASRPTSGGSSYNEQFF. As DNA, the CDR3 is TGTGCCAGCAGGCCAACTAGCGGGGGAAGCTCCTACAATGAGCAGTTCTTC.

This chain links TRBV5-1 with TRBJ2-3; 8 nucleotides align to TRBD2. Germline V CDR1 and CDR2: SGHRS, YFSETQ. Trimming cost V 0 bases and J 0 bases; bases outside gene matches: 6. The CDR3 is 17 residues long. CDR3: CASSLVAGGLSTDTQYF. CDR3 DNA sequence: TGCGCCAGCAGCTTGGTCGCGGGGGGTTTAAGCACAGATACGCAGTATTTT.

The V call is TRBV6-1, the J call TRBJ2-1; 12 nucleotides agree with TRBD2. This CDR3 is 15 amino acids long. From germline, CDR1 is MNHNS and CDR2 SASEGT. The ends lost 3 bases at V and 3 bases at J; junction bases unmatched: 0. DNA for the CDR3: TGTGCCAGCAGTGAGACTAGCGGGGGCTACAATGAGCAGTTCTTC. This translates into CASSETSGGYNEQFF.

The chain recombines TRBV5-1 with TRBJ2-5, with 12 nucleotides matching TRBD2. V was pared by 4 bases and J by 3 bases, with 4 bases of the junction left unmatched. There are 15 residues in the CDR3. Germline CDR1 is SGHRS and CDR2 is YFSETQ. The CDR3 spells CASSMTSGGEETQYF. The CDR3 nucleotides read TGCGCCAGCAGCATGACTAGCGGGGGCGAAGAGACCCAGTACTTC.

The rearrangement links TRBV5-1 to TRBJ1-6, with D tentatively TRBD1 (6 bases). The CDR3 spans 15 residues. The germline gives CDR1 SGHRS, CDR2 YFSETQ. V was clipped by 4 bases and J by 7 bases, with 15 bases between them. The CDR3 is CASSRGTPFNSPLHF. The CDR3 bases are TGCGCCAGCAGCAGAGGGACACCGTTCAATTCACCCCTCCACTTT.

The chain uses TRBV4-1 and TRBJ2-1; 9 nucleotides agree with TRBD1. After removal of 4 bases from V and 6 bases from J, the junction contained 10 bases not matched to a gene. The CDR3 consists of 16 residues. CDR1 and CDR2 (germline): MGHRA, YSYEKL. The CDR3 protein is CASSRTDRGLANEQFF. The DNA for the CDR3 is TGCGCCAGCAGCCGAACGGACAGGGGACTCGCCAATGAGCAGTTCTTC.

The CDR3 coding sequence is TGTGCCTGGAGAGCCCGTGCCCAAGAGACCCAGTACTTC. Translation gives CAWRARAQETQYF. The chain carries TRBV30 and TRBJ2-5; no reliable D call. The CDR3 has 13 residues. With 3 bases removed from V and 1 base from J, the gap between germline ends came to 9 bases. Per germline, CDR1 GTSNPN and CDR2 SVGIG (reference sequence).

CDR3 DNA sequence: TGTGCCACCAGCTCTCGAGACTCGGGATGGGGTGAGCAGTTCTTC. The encoded protein is CATSSRDSGWGEQFF. The V and J genes are TRBV15 and TRBJ2-1, with D perhaps TRBD2 (5 bases). V was trimmed by 5 bases and J by 9 bases, leaving 20 bases between them. CDR1 is LNHNV, CDR2 YYDKDF, per germline (reference sequence). The CDR3 loop spans 15 amino acids.

This clonotype was observed a few times. The rearrangement links TRBV7-9 to TRBJ2-7; 9 nucleotides line up with TRBD2. Germline CDR1 reads SEHNR; CDR2 reads FQNEAQ (reference sequence). Trimming removed 0 bases from V and 6 bases from J; junction bases left unmatched: 3. This CDR3 spans 14 amino acids. The CDR3 nucleotides read TGTGCCAGCAGCTTAGCTAGCGGGGGAATCGAGCAGTACGTC. This codes for CASSLASGGIEQYV.